This TCR beta chain derives from a study of cytomegalovirus exposure and HLA in healthy donors (dated by TCRdb to the late 2010s). About the full investigation: In an earlier analysis of 587 of the donors, 276 Gb of sequence data and 100 million or so unique TCR beta sequences from 180 million or so T cells were reported. Every discovery cohort repertoire had been produced on one sequencing platform. A separate validation cohort of 100 to 150 different subjects was used in addition to the 666-subject first cohort. The study profiled the T cell repertoires of hundreds of subjects by immunosequencing and related them to cytomegalovirus serostatus. Because of strong linkage in the cohort, roughly five DR-DQ haplotypes were treated as single units for association and clustering. To decide whether each TCR beta V gene segment behaved as functional or pseudogenic, an earlier analysis of fewer than 750 of the donors relied on high-throughput TCR beta sequencing. In a later genetic analysis, genome-wide SNP genotypes for about three fifths of the roughly 670 donors were used, and that subset was treated as a discovery cohort. Among almost 400 genotyped donors of the cohort, an average of roughly 240,000 unique TCR beta nucleotide sequences were sequenced per donor, roughly 18% of them non-productive. A later analysis re-analyzed previously published TCR beta repertoires from approximately 670 donors and added high-resolution HLA genotyping to study TCR occurrence patterns. To predict cytomegalovirus infection status, the study brought together high-throughput TCR immunosequencing, statistical association of individual TCRs with disease status, and machine learning. The study was designed to test whether signatures of past pathogen exposure could be identified by cataloging public T cell receptors. The genetic ancestry cluster associated with self-reported Caucasian donors included roughly four fifths of the approximately 430 genotyped donors. An early release covering roughly 600 HLA-typed donors comprised approximately 300 gigabases of sequencing data and around 80 million unique TCR sequences. HLA typing included class I and class II loci at four-digit resolution. Typing coverage differed by locus: A, B, C, DRB1 and DQB1 were typed in about 620-630 donors, DQA1 in about 500, DPA1 in 600 to 610, and DPB1 in 400 to 490. Alongside the repertoire data, information on donor age, sex, ethnicity and CMV serostatus was compiled. Rather than drawing on any new phenotypic data, the later analysis identified candidate immune exposures from TCR beta sequences and the way those sequences occurred across donors.

Trimming at the junction amounts to 5 bases on V and 0 bases on J, and the germline ends lie 5 bases apart. The CDR3 has 12 amino acids, counting the end cysteine and phenylalanine. Just CDR3 DNA is preserved here, 36 bases in frame from base 1. Based on the germline V gene, the CDR1 and CDR2 sequences are SGHTA and FQGNSA. The study at large found these results: An association between a missense DCLRE1C variant and V-gene and J-gene trimming of TCR beta chains was found in a later genetic analysis and replicated in an independent cohort. Only TCR beta chains were sequenced in this cohort, and the absence of alpha or paired-chain data limited detectable features. Several of the top co-occurrence clusters appeared to be linked to parvovirus B19, influenza, CMV and Epstein-Barr virus, according to a later analysis. The classifier was reported to diagnose cytomegalovirus status with high specificity and sensitivity in both the original and validation cohorts. Three of the identified cytomegalovirus-associated TCR beta chains were confirmed in vitro to be specific for cytomegalovirus antigens. A cluster of highly shared sequence variants was judged likely to be a technical artifact of the sequencing pipeline. The only immune exposure information available for the cohort was CMV serostatus. In a later analysis, HLA-associated TCR beta chains showed more clonal expansion and lower generation probabilities than non-associated chains that were equally common. A further reported finding was that TCR beta sequences accurately predicted the HLA-A and HLA-B alleles for most subjects in the first cohort. Sequencing depth was assumed to be roughly uniform across donors in the presence/absence analyses, though that assumption may not hold. Assigning TCR associations to individual alleles was difficult when HLA alleles, especially DR and DQ, strongly co-occurred. Roughly 17 rarely observed V segments, including chromosome 9 orphons, were excluded from the earlier analysis of about 500 of the donors because counts were too low. The study listed 150 to 200 TCR beta chains as associated with cytomegalovirus. In a later analysis, some 18,000 TCR beta sequences were associated with specific HLA alleles at a false discovery rate of 0.05. Because the 87-base-pair reads could not distinguish some IMGT-functional V segments, including TRBV6-2 and TRBV6-3, those segments were excluded. In an earlier analysis of roughly 500 of the donors, most TCR beta V segments appeared in productive rearrangements about 90% or about 30% of the time, broadly matching IMGT annotations. While some public TCRs were present in many individuals, most TCR sequences turned up only very rarely across donors. In a later analysis, most CMV-associated TCR beta chains were found to appear HLA-restricted, with HLA associations seemingly driven largely by CMV exposure. Correlated functional status among segregating V segments might reflect linkage disequilibrium, but an unknown experimental factor could not be ruled out. According to the authors, the approach could potentially be generalized to other disease states and immunological phenotypes. Because HLA typing was unavailable for some donors at each locus, only the typed subset was used in association tests. In a later genetic analysis, fewer N-insertions in productive TCRs were reported among donors in an Asian-associated ancestry cluster than the approximately 670-donor mean. According to a later analysis, TCR association rates differed among HLA loci, with DRB1 alleles showing the most associated TCRs and HLA-C alleles showing the fewest.

Libraries were made using the immunoSEQ multiplex PCR assay. For the multiplex PCR, a mixture combining 60 forward primers for TCR Vbeta segments and 13 reverse primers for TCR Jbeta segments was used. A multiplex PCR assay on genomic DNA amplified the CDR3 region of rearranged TCR beta genes. The amplified TCR beta libraries were sequenced on the Illumina HiSeq System as 87-base-pair reads. The paper's data handling went like this. In a later analysis, tens of millions of unique TCR beta chains were counted across the 666 repertoires, and around 11 million of these chains were shared by at least two donors. Raw reads were error-corrected and collapsed into unique sequences by a nearest-neighbor algorithm in which closely related sequences were merged to remove PCR and sequencing errors. CDR3 sequences were aligned to IMGT reference sequences to assign V, D and J gene segments. For a sequence to be retained, a match of at least six nucleotides to both a V gene segment and a J gene segment was required. A rearrangement was called productive if the CDR3 had no stop codons and remained in frame with V and J, and every other rearrangement was called non-productive. CDR3 was defined by IMGT convention, running from the second conserved V-encoded cysteine to the conserved J-encoded phenylalanine. The earlier analysis of a few hundred of the donors excluded sequences that lacked an unambiguous match to a single V gene segment. In an earlier analysis of about 590 of the donors, a V segment was called functional when productive rearrangements were above 56.7%, and segregating when the standard deviation between donors exceeded 5%. A statistical classification framework was built to diagnose cytomegalovirus status from the catalog of TCR beta chain sequences. In a later analysis, TCR nucleotide sequences were compared against IMGT/GENE-DB human TR gene sequences so that V and J genes could be assigned. In a later analysis, CDR3 sequences and most-parsimonious VDJ recombination scenarios were assigned using the TCRdist pipeline. In a later analysis, every TCR beta chain was defined by the combination of its CDR3 amino acid sequence and its V-gene family, and reads without a unique V-gene family were dropped. To address suspected cross-contamination and a sequencing artifact, a later analysis removed approximately 590 highly shared, low-generation-probability nucleotide sequences. In a later analysis, a clonal expansion index for each public chain was calculated from normalized within-repertoire ranks of inferred template counts. Generation probabilities in a later analysis came from a VDJ recombination model fitted to out-of-frame rearrangements, and those results were checked against IGoR. Hypergeometric tests were used in a later analysis to score TCR-TCR, TCR-HLA and TCR-CMV co-occurrence, with a repertoire-size bias correction applied to the TCR pairs. False discovery rates were estimated in a later analysis by permuting HLA or CMV assignments 20 times. In a later analysis, co-occurring TCRs were grouped with DBSCAN, and TCRdist sequence similarity was added when clustering was performed within HLA-allele-positive subsets. Repertoires with fewer than 30,000 or more than 120,000 public chains were left out of co-occurrence clustering, as were roughly five repertoires with anomalous nucleotide sharing. TCRdb limited this immuneACCESS table to in-frame rearrangements with V and J called. A share of clones is missing; checked studies link under half to unresolved V genes, and the rest is unexplained. From that table come the V and J calls and clone size; the DNA was used to work out D and trimming. This sample has approximately 100,000 clones in its table, and 70% to 80% of those were observed once. The biggest ten clones account for over 3% of the sample.

Concerning this clone itself: No cognate antigen has been identified for it. No much larger clone is present one base from it, and per-base qualities are unavailable.

The cohort was made up of approximately 700 healthy bone marrow donors. At the time of sampling, every cohort member was nominally healthy, though immune exposures that went unrecorded were likely present. The donor was CMV seronegative and belonged to the group of approximately 320 seronegative cohort members. Each donor provided a peripheral blood sample, and peripheral blood mononuclear cells were used for TCR beta sequencing. The Qiagen DNeasy Blood Extraction Kit was used to extract genomic DNA from the blood cell samples. What was sequenced was PBMCs. The chain joins TRBV7-2 to TRBJ2-7; there is no confident call for the D gene. The clonotype was recovered from a woman in her thirties or forties in good health and CMV-seronegative. The nucleotide sequence reads TGTGCCAGCAGCCCCGTCTCCTACGAGCAGTACTTC. This yields the protein CASSPVSYEQYF.